This T cell receptor beta chain was profiled in a study of response to subunit inactivated influenza vaccine. TCRdb redid the calling of the RT-PCR reads with MiXCR, one entry per CDR3 protein. The sample has more than 550,000 distinct CDR3 sequences, roughly 12% seen once. J lost 7 bases, V lost 7 bases, and 14 bases had no gene match. This CDR3 has 15 amino acids. This clonotype occurred a few times. The sample was also reused in another study, on T cells expressing NK-cell markers. That paper adds: It was by 5'RACE template switching with UMIs that TCR beta cDNA was made. Sequenced donors, eight in total, included seven who were HCMV-seropositive and one who was seronegative. Researchers report these clonotypes also headed the CD3+CD56-NKG2C+ fraction in a few donors.

The rearrangement joins TRBV12-3 or TRBV12-4 to TRBJ2-7; 9 positions agree with TRBD2. The receptor was derived from a man aged 50-60 years who received an inactivated influenza vaccine. The sequenced sample was PBMCs from blood, obtained on the day of vaccination. CDR3 region: CASIMAGGSSGEQYF. Here the CDR3 DNA reads TGTGCCAGCATTATGGCGGGAGGGTCCTCGGGGGAGCAGTACTTC.